The 2 T cell receptor beta chains below come from one sample, sequenced in a study of cytomegalovirus exposure and HLA in healthy donors. Vbeta (60) and Jbeta (13) primers were used in the PCR. This table comes from immunoSEQ multiplex PCR, and its TCRdb copy is limited to in-frame clones, with some not included. The sample shows about 130,000 clones, about 63% of them seen only once. The sequencing input was PBMCs. The source is a man under 40 in good health and CMV-seropositive.

This chain joins TRBV6-5 and TRBJ2-7; D possibly corresponds to TRBD1 (5 bases). In germline, CDR1 is MNHEY, CDR2 SVGAGI. This CDR3 has 13 residues. Trimming removed 7 bases from V and 3 bases from J, with 13 bases in between. The CDR3 DNA is TGTGCCAGCATCTGGACACCCAACTACGAGCAGTACTTC. Translating gives CASIWTPNYEQYF.

This chain links TRBV4-1 with TRBJ1-5, with TRBD1 identical over 7 bases. The CDR3 sequence is 15 residues long. The J segment lost 6 bases and the V segment lost 3 bases, leaving 8 bases of the junction unmatched. Germline CDR1 reads MGHRA; CDR2 reads YSYEKL. The CDR3 region is CASSQPDRVRQPQHF. The DNA of the CDR3 is TGCGCCAGCAGCCAGCCAGACAGGGTCCGTCAGCCCCAGCATTTT.